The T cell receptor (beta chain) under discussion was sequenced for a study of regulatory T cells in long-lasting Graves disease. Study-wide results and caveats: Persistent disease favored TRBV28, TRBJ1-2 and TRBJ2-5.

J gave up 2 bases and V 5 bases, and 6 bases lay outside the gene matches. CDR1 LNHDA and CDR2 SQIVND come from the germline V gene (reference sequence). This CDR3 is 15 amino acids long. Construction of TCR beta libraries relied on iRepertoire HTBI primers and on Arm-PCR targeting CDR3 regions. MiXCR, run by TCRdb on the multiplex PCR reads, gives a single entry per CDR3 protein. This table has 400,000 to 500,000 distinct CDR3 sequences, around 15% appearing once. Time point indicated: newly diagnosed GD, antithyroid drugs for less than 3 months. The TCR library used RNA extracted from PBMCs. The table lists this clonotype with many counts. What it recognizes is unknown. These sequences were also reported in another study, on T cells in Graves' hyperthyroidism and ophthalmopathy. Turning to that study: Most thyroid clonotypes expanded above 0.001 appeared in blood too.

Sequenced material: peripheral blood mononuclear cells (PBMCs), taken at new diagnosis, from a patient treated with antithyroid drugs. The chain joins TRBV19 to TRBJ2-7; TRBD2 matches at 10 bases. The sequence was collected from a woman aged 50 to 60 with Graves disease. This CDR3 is CASSLAGEGAYEQYF. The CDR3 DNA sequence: TGTGCCAGTAGTCTAGCGGGAGAAGGAGCCTACGAGCAGTACTTC.